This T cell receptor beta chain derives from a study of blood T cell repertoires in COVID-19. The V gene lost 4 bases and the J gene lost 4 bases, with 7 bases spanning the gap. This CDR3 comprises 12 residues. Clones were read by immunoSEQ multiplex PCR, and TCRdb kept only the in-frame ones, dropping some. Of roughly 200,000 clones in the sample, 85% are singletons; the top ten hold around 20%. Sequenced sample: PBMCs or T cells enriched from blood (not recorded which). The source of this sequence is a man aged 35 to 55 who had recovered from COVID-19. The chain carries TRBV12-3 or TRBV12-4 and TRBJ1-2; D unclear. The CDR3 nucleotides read TGTGCCAGCAGTTCCGGAGGCTATGGCTACACCTTC. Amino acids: CASSSGGYGYTF.